Shown below are 13 T cell receptor beta chains from a single sample sequenced in a study of shared clonotypes between healthy human individuals. Clones were sequenced by immunoSEQ multiplex PCR, and TCRdb holds only the in-frame ones, with some missing. Altogether over a million clones are present, around 97% being singletons, with the ten largest covering approximately 1.2%. Sequenced sample: naive CD4+ T cells sorted from blood. Documented subset: CD45RA+ positively selected. The receptors were sampled from a man aged 25 to 40 in good health.

The V gene is TRBV6-4, the J gene TRBJ2-5, with D tentatively TRBD2 (5 bases). Per germline, CDR1 MRHNA and CDR2 SNTAGT. The CDR3 consists of 13 residues. Trimming removed 6 bases at V and 4 bases at J, with 12 bases between. The CDR3 spells CASSKLVGETQYF. CDR3 coding DNA: TGTGCCAGCAGCAAACTAGTGGGAGAGACCCAGTACTTC.

The chain is built from TRBV10-1 and TRBJ2-7, with TRBD1 identical over 9 bases. Germline V gene lookup returns CDR1 WNHNN and CDR2 SYGVQD (reference sequence). This CDR3 is built from 15 residues. The trim removed 5 bases at V and 5 bases at J, leaving 10 bases unmatched. CDR3 in amino acids: CASSYAGTGTHEQYF. The CDR3 nucleotides read TGCGCCAGCAGTTACGCCGGGACAGGGACCCACGAGCAGTACTTC.

This chain uses TRBV4-1 with TRBJ2-7; 8 bases fit TRBD1. The CDR3 runs to 13 residues. Germline V gene lookup returns CDR1 MGHRA and CDR2 YSYEKL. The V segment lost 3 bases and the J segment 5 bases; nucleotides outside the gene matches: 3. The CDR3 protein is CASSHVDRDEQYF. The CDR3 nucleotides read TGCGCCAGCAGCCATGTGGACAGGGACGAGCAGTACTTC.

The chain couples TRBV18 to TRBJ1-1, with 9 bases matching TRBD1. V lost 3 bases and J lost 9; bases outside the gene matches: 8. This CDR3 region has 14 residues. The V gene's germline CDR1 is KGHSH and CDR2 LQKENI. DNA of the CDR3: TGTGCCAGCTCACCTCCGGGACAGGGACCTAAAGCTTTCTTT. Translated, it gives CASSPPGQGPKAFF.

The chain combines TRBV10-3 with TRBJ2-3; perhaps TRBD1 as D (5 bases). This CDR3 comprises 15 residues. Between the trimmed V and J ends, which lost 5 bases and 0 bases, there was a span of 12 bases. Germline-derived CDR1 and CDR2 are ENHRY and SYGVKD. This CDR3 is CAISPVQGSTDTQYF. The CDR3 nucleotides are TGTGCCATCAGTCCAGTGCAGGGTAGCACAGATACGCAGTATTTT.

J is TRBJ1-5 and V is TRBV6-5; D gene uncertain. The V gene lost 6 bases and the J gene lost 3 bases, with 15 bases spanning the gap. The CDR3 loop spans 15 amino acids. Germline V gene data show CDR1 as MNHEY and CDR2 as SVGAGI. The CDR3 sequence is CASSDPTALNQPQHF. The CDR3 bases are TGTGCCAGCAGCGACCCCACAGCACTCAATCAGCCCCAGCATTTT.

The rearrangement uses TRBV5-1 and TRBJ2-1; D call uncertain. Trimming left V 4 bases short and J 3 bases short, with 5 bases between. The CDR3 has 12 residues. CDR1 and CDR2 from the germline V gene are SGHRS and YFSETQ. In DNA, the CDR3 is TGCGCCAGCAGCCGCAGCTACAATGAGCAGTTCTTC. It is translated as CASSRSYNEQFF.

The chain's CDR3 is CASSLTGGGLYEQYF. The CDR3 coding sequence is TGTGCCAGCAGCCTCACAGGGGGCGGGTTATACGAGCAGTACTTC. This chain uses TRBV7-2 with TRBJ2-7; 9 nucleotides match TRBD1. CDR1 and CDR2 from the germline V gene are SGHTA and FQGNSA. V shed 5 bases and J 4 bases; nucleotides not matched to a gene: 9. The CDR3 sequence is 15 residues long.

J is TRBJ1-3 and V is TRBV7-9; D not certain. There are 18 residues in the CDR3. Looked up from germline, CDR1 is SEHNR and CDR2 is FQNEAQ (reference sequence). Trimming left V 7 bases short and J 1 base short, with 23 bases between. The CDR3 nucleotides read TGTGCCAGCATCAACCCCCCAGCCAGCGCCGATTCTGGAAACACCATATATTTT. Its translation is CASINPPASADSGNTIYF.

J is TRBJ1-1 and V is TRBV5-1, with D maybe TRBD1 (5 bases). In germline, CDR1 is SGHRS, CDR2 YFSETQ. This CDR3 is 16 amino acids long. Trimming left V 2 bases short and J 0 bases short, with 14 bases between. CDR3 in amino acids: CASSFTDSLMNTEAFF. CDR3 nucleotide sequence: TGCGCCAGCAGCTTTACCGACAGCCTCATGAACACTGAAGCTTTCTTT.

This clone was seen once. The chain recombines TRBV11-2 with TRBJ1-3; D remains ambiguous. Germline-derived CDR1 and CDR2 are SGHAT and FQNNGV. Trimming shortened V by 3 bases and J by 0 bases, and 9 bases separated the two germline ends. The CDR3 is made up of 15 amino acids. The CDR3 region is CASSLDLHSGNTIYF. DNA of the CDR3: TGTGCCAGCAGCTTGGACTTACACTCTGGAAACACCATATATTTT. The full variable domain, with the rest looked up from reference TRBV11-2 and TRBJ1-3, is EAGVAQSPRYKIIEKRQSVAFWCNPISGHATLYWYQQILGQGPKLLIQFQNNGVVDDSQLPKDRFSAERLKGVDSTLKIQPAKLEDSAVYLCASSLDLHSGNTIYFGEGSWLTVV.

The chain combines TRBV14 with TRBJ2-1; 8 positions match TRBD2. The germline V gene encodes CDR1 SGHDN and CDR2 FVKESK. The V and J ends lost 10 bases and 0 bases, in that order; junction bases with no gene match: 8. The CDR3 consists of 15 residues. The CDR3 nucleotides are TGTGCCACCCTGACTAGCGCGAGCTCCTACAATGAGCAGTTCTTC. Translating gives CATLTSASSYNEQFF.

The table lists this clone with a count of one. The V and J genes are TRBV4-3 and TRBJ2-3, with D uncertain. In germline, CDR1 is LGHNA, CDR2 YSLEER. The CDR3 spans 14 residues. V lost 4 bases and J 3 bases, leaving 11 bases between the germline ends. Written as DNA, the CDR3 is TGCGCCAGCAGCCCGAGCCGTGGTACAGATACGCAGTATTTT. It specifies CASSPSRGTDTQYF.